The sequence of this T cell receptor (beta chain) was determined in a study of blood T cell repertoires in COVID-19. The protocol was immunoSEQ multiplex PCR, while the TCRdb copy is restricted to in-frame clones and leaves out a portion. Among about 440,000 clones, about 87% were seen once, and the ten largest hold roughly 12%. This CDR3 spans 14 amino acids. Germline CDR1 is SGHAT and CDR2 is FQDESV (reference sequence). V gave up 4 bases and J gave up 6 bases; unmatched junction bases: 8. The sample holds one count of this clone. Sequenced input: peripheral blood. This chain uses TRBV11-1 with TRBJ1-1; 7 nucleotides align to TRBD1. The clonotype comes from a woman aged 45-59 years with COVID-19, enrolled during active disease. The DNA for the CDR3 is TGTGCCAGCAGCTCCCAGACAGGGCAGGCTGAAGCTTTCTTT. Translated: CASSSQTGQAEAFF.